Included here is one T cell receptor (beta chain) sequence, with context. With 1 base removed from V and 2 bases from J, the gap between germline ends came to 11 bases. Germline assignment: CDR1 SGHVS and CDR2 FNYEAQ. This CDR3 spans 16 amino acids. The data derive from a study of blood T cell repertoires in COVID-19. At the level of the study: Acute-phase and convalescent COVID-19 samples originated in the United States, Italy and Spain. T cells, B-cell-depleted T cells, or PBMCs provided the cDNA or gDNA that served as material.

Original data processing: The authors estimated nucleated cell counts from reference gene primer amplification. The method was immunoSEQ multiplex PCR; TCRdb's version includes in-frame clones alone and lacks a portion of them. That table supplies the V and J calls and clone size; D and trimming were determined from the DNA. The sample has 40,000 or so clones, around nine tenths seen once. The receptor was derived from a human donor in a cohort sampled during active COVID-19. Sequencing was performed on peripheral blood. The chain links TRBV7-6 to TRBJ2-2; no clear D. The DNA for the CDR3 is TGTGCCAGCAGCTTAGGTTGGCAGATTAACACCGGGGAGCTGTTTTTT. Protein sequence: CASSLGWQINTGELFF.